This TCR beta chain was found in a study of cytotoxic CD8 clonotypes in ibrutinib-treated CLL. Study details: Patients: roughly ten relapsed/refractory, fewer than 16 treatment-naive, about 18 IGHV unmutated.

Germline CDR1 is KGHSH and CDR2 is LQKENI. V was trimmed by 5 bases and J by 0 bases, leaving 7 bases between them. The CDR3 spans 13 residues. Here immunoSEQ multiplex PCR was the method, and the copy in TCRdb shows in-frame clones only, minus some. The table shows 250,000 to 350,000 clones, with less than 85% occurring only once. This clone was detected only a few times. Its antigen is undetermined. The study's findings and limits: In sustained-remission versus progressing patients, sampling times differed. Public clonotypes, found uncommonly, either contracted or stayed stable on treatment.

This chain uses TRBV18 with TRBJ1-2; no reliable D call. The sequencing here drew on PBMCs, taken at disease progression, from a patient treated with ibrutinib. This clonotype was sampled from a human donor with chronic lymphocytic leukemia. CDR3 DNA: TGTGCCAGCTCAGCCCAAACTAACTATGGCTACACCTTC. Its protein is CASSAQTNYGYTF.